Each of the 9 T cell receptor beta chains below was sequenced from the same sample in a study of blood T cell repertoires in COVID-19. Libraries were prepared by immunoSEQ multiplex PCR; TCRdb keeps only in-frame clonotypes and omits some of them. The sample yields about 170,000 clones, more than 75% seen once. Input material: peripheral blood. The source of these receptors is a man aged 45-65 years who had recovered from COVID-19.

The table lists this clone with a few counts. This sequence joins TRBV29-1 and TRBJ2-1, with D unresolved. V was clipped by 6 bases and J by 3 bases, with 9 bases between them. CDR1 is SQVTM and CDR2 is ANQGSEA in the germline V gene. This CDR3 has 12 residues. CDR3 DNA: TGCAGCGTCCAGGAAGGCTACAATGAGCAGTTCTTC. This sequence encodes CSVQEGYNEQFF.

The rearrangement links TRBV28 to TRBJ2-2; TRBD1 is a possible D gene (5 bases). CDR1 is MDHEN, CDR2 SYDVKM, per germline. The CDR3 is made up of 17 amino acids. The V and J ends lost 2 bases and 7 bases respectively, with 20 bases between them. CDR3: CASSLGAAGPQGGELFF. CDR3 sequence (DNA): TGTGCCAGCAGTTTAGGAGCTGCAGGGCCTCAGGGCGGGGAGCTGTTTTTT.

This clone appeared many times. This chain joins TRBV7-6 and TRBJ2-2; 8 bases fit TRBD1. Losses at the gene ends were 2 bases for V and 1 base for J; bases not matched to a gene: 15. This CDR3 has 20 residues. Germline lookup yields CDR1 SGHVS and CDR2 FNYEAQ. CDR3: CASSLLMVTGAVWNTGELFF. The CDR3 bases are TGTGCCAGCAGCTTACTCATGGTGACAGGGGCTGTATGGAACACCGGGGAGCTGTTTTTT. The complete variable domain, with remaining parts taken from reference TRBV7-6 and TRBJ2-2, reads GAGVSQSPRYKVTKRGQDVALRCDPISGHVSLYWYRQALGQGPEFLTYFNYEAQQDKSGLPNDRFSAERPEGSISTLTIQRTEQRDSAMYRCASSLLMVTGAVWNTGELFFGEGSRLTVL.

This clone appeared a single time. CDR3 sequence: CASSTNAGLNTEAFF. CDR3 nucleotide sequence: TGTGCCAGTAGTACTAACGCGGGGCTGAACACTGAAGCTTTCTTT. The chain couples TRBV19 to TRBJ1-1; D is possibly TRBD1 (5 bases). Germline V lookup: CDR1 LNHDA, CDR2 SQIVND (reference sequence). CDR3 length: 15 residues. V lost 4 bases to trimming and J lost 0 bases, with 12 bases between them.

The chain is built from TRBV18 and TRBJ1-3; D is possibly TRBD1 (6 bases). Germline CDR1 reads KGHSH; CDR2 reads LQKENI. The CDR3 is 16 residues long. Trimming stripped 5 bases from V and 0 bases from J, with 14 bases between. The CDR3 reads CASSTGQRSSGNTIYF. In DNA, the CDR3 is TGTGCCAGCTCAACTGGACAGCGGAGCTCTGGAAACACCATATATTTT.

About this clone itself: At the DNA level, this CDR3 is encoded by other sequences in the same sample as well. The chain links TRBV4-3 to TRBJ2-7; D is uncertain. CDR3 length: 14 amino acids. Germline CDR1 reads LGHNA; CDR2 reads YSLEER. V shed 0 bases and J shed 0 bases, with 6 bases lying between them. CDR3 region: CASSQDLSSYEQYF. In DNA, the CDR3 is TGCGCCAGCAGCCAAGATTTGAGCTCCTACGAGCAGTACTTC.

CDR3 residues: CASSLGTASYEQYF. In nucleotides, the CDR3 is TGTGCCAGCAGCCTAGGGACTGCCTCCTACGAGCAGTACTTC. This sequence joins TRBV7-8 and TRBJ2-7; tentative D call: TRBD2 (6 bases). V was pared by 5 bases and J by 0 bases, with 11 bases between. Germline V gene sequence: CDR1 SGHVS, CDR2 FQNEAQ. This CDR3 contains 14 residues.

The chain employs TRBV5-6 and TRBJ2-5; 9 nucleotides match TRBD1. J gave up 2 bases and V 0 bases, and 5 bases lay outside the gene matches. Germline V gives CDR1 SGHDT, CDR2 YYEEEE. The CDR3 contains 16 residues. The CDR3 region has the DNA TGTGCCAGCAGCTTGGGTGGACAGGGGACGCAAGAGACCCAGTACTTC. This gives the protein CASSLGGQGTQETQYF.

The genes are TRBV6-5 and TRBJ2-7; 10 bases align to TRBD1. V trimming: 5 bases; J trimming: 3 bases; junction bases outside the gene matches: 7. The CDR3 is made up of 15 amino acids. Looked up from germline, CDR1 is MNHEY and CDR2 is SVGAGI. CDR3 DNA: TGTGCCAGCAGTCCAACCGGACAGGGGGGCTACGAGCAGTACTTC. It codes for CASSPTGQGGYEQYF.